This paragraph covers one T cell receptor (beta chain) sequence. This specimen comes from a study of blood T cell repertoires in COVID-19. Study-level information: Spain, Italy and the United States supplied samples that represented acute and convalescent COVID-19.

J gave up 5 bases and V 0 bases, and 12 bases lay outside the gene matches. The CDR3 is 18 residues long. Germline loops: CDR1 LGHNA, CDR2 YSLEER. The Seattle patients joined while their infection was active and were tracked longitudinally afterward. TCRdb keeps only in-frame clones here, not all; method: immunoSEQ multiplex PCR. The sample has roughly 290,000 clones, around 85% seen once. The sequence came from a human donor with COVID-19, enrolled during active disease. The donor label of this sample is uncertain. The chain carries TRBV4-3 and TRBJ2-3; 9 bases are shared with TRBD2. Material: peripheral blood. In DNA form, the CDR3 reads TGCGCCAGCAGCCAAGAGTTTGGTAGCGGGAGTGGTAAAGATACGCAGTATTTT. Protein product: CASSQEFGSGSGKDTQYF.